This TCR beta chain derives from a study of cytomegalovirus exposure and HLA in healthy donors. The CDR3 is made up of 14 amino acids. Germline CDR1 reads SNHLY; CDR2 reads FYNNEI. V lost 4 bases and J 1 base, leaving 10 bases between the germline ends. Clones were read by immunoSEQ multiplex PCR, and TCRdb kept only the in-frame ones, dropping some. The sample lists some 130,000 clones, about 95% seen once, with 1.5% to 2% in the top ten. V gene TRBV2 combines with J gene TRBJ1-1; D perhaps matches TRBD1 (5 bases). Sequenced sample: PBMCs. The source is a man between 18 and 35 years old in good health and CMV-seropositive. CDR3 sequence: CASSVRVGNTEAFF. DNA for the CDR3: TGTGCCAGCAGTGTCAGGGTCGGGAACACTGAAGCTTTCTTT.